This T cell receptor beta chain derives from a study of blood T cells in healthy people across ages. Overall study findings and caveats: Getting older went along with TCR beta diversity per million T cells dropping roughly linearly.

With regard to this clonotype: The antigen is unknown.

Through a sample-barcoded 5' primer and a J-beta primer mix, a second PCR was run for roughly 6 to 11 cycles. Carrying 12 random nucleotides, a template-switch adaptor labeled each individual cDNA molecule. A single record per CDR3 protein comes from TCRdb applying MiXCR to the 5' RACE reads. The sample holds around 520,000 distinct CDR3 sequences, around a quarter seen once. Separately, the same data were catalogued under a study of T cells of mothers and their children. That work adds: Biologically related mothers and children overlapped slightly more than unrelated pairs, a non-significant difference.

The sequenced sample consisted of blood. This receptor was obtained from a boy aged 2 to 9 in good health.

This CDR3 is CASSVVGPIEGTDTQYF. CDR3 sequence (DNA): TGTGCCAGCAGCGTAGTGGGACCGATAGAAGGAACAGATACGCAGTATTTT. The chain combines TRBV9 with TRBJ2-3; D possibly matches TRBD1 or TRBD2 (5 bases each). V lost 0 bases to trimming and J lost 3 bases, with 17 bases between them. The CDR3 is 17 residues long. The V gene's germline CDR1 is SGDLS and CDR2 YYNGEE.